This is a list of T cell receptor beta chains from one sample in a study of blood T cell repertoires in COVID-19. Profiling relied on immunoSEQ multiplex PCR, and the TCRdb table lists in-frame clones only, not all of them. The sample lists about 120,000 clones; 85% were seen once. The sequencing input was peripheral blood. Receptors were obtained from a man older than 75 with active or convalescent COVID-19. CDR3s include the opening cysteine and the closing phenylalanine or tryptophan. D genes are given only for firm matches. Only some rows state a clone size, as once, few, many or a class for expanded clones.

clone size | J gene | V gene | D gene | CDR3 protein
once | TRBJ2-3 | TRBV10-3 | NA | CAISEARAGMQYF
NA | TRBJ2-1 | TRBV15 | NA | CATSSHTYNEQFF
NA | TRBJ1-1 | TRBV10-2 | NA | CASGAVHRDTEAFF
few | TRBJ2-3 | TRBV5-4 | TRBD2 | CASSFSGRMRTDTQYF
NA | TRBJ2-5 | TRBV27 | NA | CASSLPGFQETQYF
NA | TRBJ2-3 | TRBV6-5 | TRBD1 | CASSRGQGTDTQYF
NA | TRBJ2-1 | TRBV24-1 | NA | CATSDLSRAGSAVTEQFF
NA | TRBJ1-6 | TRBV30 | NA | CAWNPLGGRYNSPLHF
NA | TRBJ1-1 | TRBV19 | TRBD1 | CASRDRGNEAFF
NA | TRBJ2-7 | TRBV12-5 | NA | CASGKTGNSYEQYF
NA | TRBJ1-5 | TRBV19 | NA | CASKGGGGSQPQHF
NA | TRBJ2-2 | TRBV27 | NA | CASSLFPLGAGELFF
NA | TRBJ2-7 | TRBV20-1 | NA | CSASGTREQYF
NA | TRBJ2-2 | TRBV7-9 | TRBD2 | CASGASGTGELFF
once | TRBJ2-5 | TRBV3-1/TRBV3-2 | TRBD2 | CASSQLGRGTQYF
NA | TRBJ1-4 | TRBV29-1 | NA | CSVGIGGSDKLFF
NA | TRBJ2-3 | TRBV10-3 | NA | CAISAGVPRSSYF
NA | TRBJ1-1 | TRBV7-9 | NA | CASSPRARTSEAFF
NA | TRBJ2-1 | TRBV5-1 | TRBD2 | CASSLGGGRPGESEQFF